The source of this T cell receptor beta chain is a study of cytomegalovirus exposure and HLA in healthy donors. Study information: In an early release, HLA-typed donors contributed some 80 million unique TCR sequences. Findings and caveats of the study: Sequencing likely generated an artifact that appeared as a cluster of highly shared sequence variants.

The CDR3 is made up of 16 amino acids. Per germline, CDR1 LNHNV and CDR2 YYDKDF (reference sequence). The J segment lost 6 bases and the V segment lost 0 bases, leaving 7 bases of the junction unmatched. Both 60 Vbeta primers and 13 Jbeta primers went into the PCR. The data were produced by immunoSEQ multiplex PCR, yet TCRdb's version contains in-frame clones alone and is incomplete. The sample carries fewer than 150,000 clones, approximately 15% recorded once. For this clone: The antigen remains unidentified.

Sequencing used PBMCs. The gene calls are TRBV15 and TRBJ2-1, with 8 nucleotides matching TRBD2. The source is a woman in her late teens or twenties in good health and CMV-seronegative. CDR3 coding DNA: TGTGCCACCAGCAGAGAAGCGGGAGAGCCCCCCAATGAGCAGTTCTTC. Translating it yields CATSREAGEPPNEQFF.